Shown below are 15 T cell receptor beta chains from a single sample sequenced in a study of early T cells in non-severe SARS-CoV-2 infection (dated by TCRdb to the early 2020s). Libraries were built with 5' RACE. TCRdb names NextSeq 500 as the instrument used. TCRdb handled the public reads itself, with Q25 trimming in fastp and clone calling in MiXCR, and kept productive beta chains. Every entry covers one CDR3 protein and lists the most common genes and DNA from its rows. Across this sample there are about 60,000 distinct CDR3 sequences, with roughly 8.8% seen only once. The ten top clones hold over 1% of the sample. Source material: whole blood. Receptor source: an adult who was a healthcare worker with PCR-confirmed SARS-CoV-2 infection or an uninfected control (not recorded which).

The CDR3 protein is CSGGPRTDTQYF. DNA for the CDR3: TGCAGCGGGGGGCCCCGGACAGATACGCAGTATTTT. The chain combines TRBV20-1 with TRBJ2-3; possibly TRBD2 for D (7 bases). The CDR3 spans 12 residues. Germline values: CDR1 DFQATT, CDR2 SNEGSKA (reference sequence).

This clonotype turned up a few times. The V call is TRBV7-7, the J call TRBJ2-5, with 7 positions matching TRBD2. The CDR3 totals 13 residues. In germline, CDR1 is SSHAT, CDR2 FNYEAQ (reference sequence). Losses at the gene ends were 5 bases for V and 3 bases for J; bases not matched to a gene: 3. DNA for the CDR3: TGTGCCAGCAGCGGGACTATTGAAGAGACCCAGTACTTC. Amino acid sequence: CASSGTIEETQYF.

This clonotype has a count of ten or more. The J gene is TRBJ2-5, the V gene TRBV29-1; the D is unclear. Germline lookup yields CDR1 SQVTM and CDR2 ANQGSEA. The V end was cut by 7 bases, the J end by 0 bases, with 3 bases between. This CDR3 has 10 amino acids. This CDR3 is CSGYQETQYF. DNA of the CDR3: TGCAGCGGTTACCAAGAGACCCAGTACTTC.

This clonotype rates as medium-sized. This chain connects TRBV18 to TRBJ2-1; 8 nucleotides line up with TRBD2. The CDR3 runs 16 residues. Germline assignment: CDR1 KGHSH and CDR2 LQKENI. With V trimmed by 3 bases and J by 3 bases, 7 bases remained unmatched. The CDR3 DNA reads as TGTGCCAGCTCACCTGCGGCGGGGGGCATCTACAATGAGCAGTTCTTC. Encoded protein: CASSPAAGGIYNEQFF.

This sequence joins TRBV2 and TRBJ1-4; D gene uncertain. Germline V gene data show CDR1 as SNHLY and CDR2 as FYNNEI. With 8 bases removed from V and 5 bases from J, the gap between germline ends came to 12 bases. The CDR3 runs to 13 residues. The CDR3 sequence is CASVRDNNEKLFF. Here the CDR3 DNA reads TGTGCCAGCGTCCGCGACAACAATGAAAAACTGTTTTTT.

This clonotype has at least ten counts. V gene TRBV5-1 combines with J gene TRBJ2-7; D not certain. V dropped 3 bases and J dropped 8 bases, with 18 bases sitting between them. This CDR3 has 14 residues. Germline V gene data show CDR1 as SGHRS and CDR2 as YFSETQ. The chain's CDR3 is CASSSGPTFRQQYV. CDR3 sequence (DNA): TGCGCCAGCAGCTCCGGGCCTACTTTCCGACAGCAGTACGTC.

This clonotype was counted ten times or more. The chain recombines TRBV19 with TRBJ2-6; no definite D call. V lost 3 bases and J lost 1, with 7 bases in between. CDR3 length: 15 amino acids. Germline V lookup: CDR1 LNHDA, CDR2 SQIVND (reference sequence). For the CDR3, the DNA is TGTGCCAGTAGTATTGGATTTTCTGGGGCCAACGTCCTGACTTTC. Residues: CASSIGFSGANVLTF.

This clonotype was seen many times. The V and J genes are TRBV20-1 and TRBJ1-1, with unresolved D. The CDR3 is 12 amino acids. Trimming took 1 base from V and 1 from J, leaving 4 bases between them. From germline, CDR1 is DFQATT and CDR2 SNEGSKA (reference sequence). CDR3 sequence reads: CSARVRNTEAFF. CDR3 DNA sequence: TGCAGTGCTAGAGTTAGGAACACTGAAGCTTTCTTT.

In its sample, this clonotype was seen many times. This chain links TRBV5-4 with TRBJ1-5; D gene ambiguous. The V end was cut by 0 bases, the J end by 0 bases, with 4 bases between. CDR3 length: 14 residues. Germline V gene lookup returns CDR1 SGHNT and CDR2 YYREEE (reference sequence). The CDR3 reads CASSLDGSNQPQHF. As DNA, the CDR3 is TGTGCCAGCAGCTTGGACGGTAGCAATCAGCCCCAGCATTTT.

CDR3 sequence: CASRSVGGANTEAFF. The CDR3 DNA is TGCGCCAGCCGGTCAGTTGGCGGGGCGAACACTGAAGCTTTCTTT. The chain is built from TRBV4-1 and TRBJ1-1, with a tentative D call TRBD1 (5 bases). The V gene's germline CDR1 is MGHRA and CDR2 YSYEKL. The CDR3 contains 15 residues. Trimming left V 8 bases short and J 1 base short, with 17 bases between.

This clonotype has at least ten counts. This chain connects TRBV4-1 to TRBJ2-2; 15 positions agree with TRBD2. The length of the CDR3 is 18 residues. Germline values: CDR1 MGHRA, CDR2 YSYEKL. After removal of 4 bases from V and 1 base from J, the junction contained 4 bases not matched to a gene. The CDR3 bases are TGCGCCAGCAGCCGAGGACTAGCGGGGGGGCGGAACACCGGGGAGCTGTTTTTT. Protein sequence: CASSRGLAGGRNTGELFF.

This clonotype was seen a handful of times. This chain joins TRBV6-5 and TRBJ1-2, with D unclear. Per the germline V gene, CDR1 is MNHEY and CDR2 is SVGAGI. The ends were cut back, 0 bases at V and 0 bases at J, with 11 bases in the middle. The CDR3 is made up of 16 amino acids. DNA for the CDR3: TGTGCCAGCAGTTACTCGAAGCAGGTTCCTAACTATGGCTACACCTTC. Its translation is CASSYSKQVPNYGYTF.

V and J are TRBV12-3 or TRBV12-4 and TRBJ1-3; D is possibly TRBD1 (5 bases). V lost 1 base, J lost 0 bases, and 16 bases lay in between. This CDR3 spans 18 amino acids. The CDR3 DNA follows: TGTGCCAGCAGTTTAGACTTCTGGACACGCGGCTCTGGAAACACCATATATTTT. This encodes CASSLDFWTRGSGNTIYF.

This clonotype has a handful of counts. The chain joins TRBV18 to TRBJ1-1; 8 bases map to TRBD1. CDR3 length: 14 residues. In germline, CDR1 is KGHSH, CDR2 LQKENI. Trimming cost V 1 base and J 3 bases; bases outside gene matches: 1. The CDR3 DNA sequence: TGTGCCAGCTCACCACAACAGGGGGACACTGAAGCTTTCTTT. Amino acids: CASSPQQGDTEAFF. Complete variable domain (other parts from reference TRBV18 and TRBJ1-1): NAGVMQNPRHLVRRRGQEARLRCSPMKGHSHVYWYRQLPEEGLKFMVYLQKENIIDESGMPKERFSAEFPKEGPSILRIQQVVRGDSAAYFCASSPQQGDTEAFFGQGTRLTVV.

This clonotype appeared many times. The chain carries TRBV12-3 or TRBV12-4 and TRBJ1-3; the D gene is possibly TRBD1 (6 bases). The CDR3 is 19 residues long. V was clipped by 3 bases and J by 1 base, with 22 bases between them. The CDR3 protein is CASSFSGTGRILSGNTIYF. CDR3 bases: TGTGCCAGCAGTTTCAGTGGTACAGGGAGGATCCTGTCTGGAAACACCATATATTTT.